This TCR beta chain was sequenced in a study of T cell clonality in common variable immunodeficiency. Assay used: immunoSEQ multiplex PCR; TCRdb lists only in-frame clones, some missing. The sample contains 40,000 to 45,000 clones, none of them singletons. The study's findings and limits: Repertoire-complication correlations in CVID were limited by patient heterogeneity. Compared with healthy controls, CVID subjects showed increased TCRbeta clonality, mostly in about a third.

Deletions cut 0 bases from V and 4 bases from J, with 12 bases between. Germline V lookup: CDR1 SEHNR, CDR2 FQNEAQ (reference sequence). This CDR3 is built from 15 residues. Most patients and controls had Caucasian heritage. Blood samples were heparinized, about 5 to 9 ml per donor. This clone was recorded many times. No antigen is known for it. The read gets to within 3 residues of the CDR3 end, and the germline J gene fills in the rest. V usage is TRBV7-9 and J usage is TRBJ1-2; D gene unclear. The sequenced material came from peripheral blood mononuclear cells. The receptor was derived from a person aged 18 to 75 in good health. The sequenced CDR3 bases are TGTGCCAGCAGCTTAGCTCTCTCCCAGAGCTATGGC. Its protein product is CASSLALSQSYG. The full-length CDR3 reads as CASSLALSQSYGYTF.